This paragraph covers one T cell receptor beta chain sequence. Its antigen is still unknown. This sample was included in a study of cytomegalovirus exposure and HLA in healthy donors. The PCR employed 60 Vbeta primers together with 13 Jbeta primers. The repertoire was sequenced with immunoSEQ multiplex PCR; TCRdb's copy has only in-frame clones and lacks some. The sample holds approximately 160,000 clones, roughly 82% seen once. Study-level points and caveats: A previous analysis found most TCR beta V segments productive roughly 87% or roughly 30% of the time. An assumption of roughly uniform sequencing depth across donors underlay the presence/absence analyses.

This CDR3 region has 16 residues. In germline, CDR1 is WNHNN, CDR2 SYGVQD (reference sequence). The V gene end was trimmed by 1 base and the J gene end by 2 bases; junction bases not matched to a gene: 7. The rearrangement links TRBV10-1 to TRBJ1-2; 7 bases fit TRBD1. The receptor was derived from a man between 25 and 39 years old in good health and CMV-seropositive. Material: PBMCs. For the CDR3, the DNA is TGCGCCAGCAGTGAGTTGGAGGGGGCAAGGAACTATGGCTACACCTTC. Its protein is CASSELEGARNYGYTF.